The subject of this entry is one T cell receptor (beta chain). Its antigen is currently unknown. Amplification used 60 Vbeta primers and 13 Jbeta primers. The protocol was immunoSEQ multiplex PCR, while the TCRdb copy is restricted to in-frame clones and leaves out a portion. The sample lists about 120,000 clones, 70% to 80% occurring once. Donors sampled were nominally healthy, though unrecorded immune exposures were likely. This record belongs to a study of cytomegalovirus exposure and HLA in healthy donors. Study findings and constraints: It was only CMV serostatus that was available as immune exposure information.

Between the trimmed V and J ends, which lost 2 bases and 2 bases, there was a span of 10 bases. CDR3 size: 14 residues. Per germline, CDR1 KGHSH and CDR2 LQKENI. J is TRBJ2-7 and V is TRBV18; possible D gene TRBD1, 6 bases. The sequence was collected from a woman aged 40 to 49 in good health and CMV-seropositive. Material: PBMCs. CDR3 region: CASSPGGSTYEQYF. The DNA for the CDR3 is TGTGCCAGCTCACCAGGGGGCTCGACCTACGAGCAGTACTTC. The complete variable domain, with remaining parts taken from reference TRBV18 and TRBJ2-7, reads NAGVMQNPRHLVRRRGQEARLRCSPMKGHSHVYWYRQLPEEGLKFMVYLQKENIIDESGMPKERFSAEFPKEGPSILRIQQVVRGDSAAYFCASSPGGSTYEQYFGPGTRLTVT.